The next 17 T cell receptor beta chains were all read from a single sample in a study of T cells in localized non-small cell lung cancer. The data were produced by immunoSEQ multiplex PCR, yet TCRdb's version contains in-frame clones alone and is incomplete. The top ten clones hold about 8% of a sample with tens of thousands of clones, about 80% of them seen once. The sequences come from PBMCs, collected before any cancer treatment. These receptors were obtained from a man aged 40 to 70 with stage II lung adenocarcinoma.

Notes on this clone: Germline is not matched at one junction end, which may reflect a read error. V and J are TRBV10-3 and TRBJ2-7, with D uncertain. The CDR3 is made up of 13 amino acids. The germline V gene has CDR1 ENHRY and CDR2 SYGVKD. The CDR3 DNA reads as TGTGCCAGCAGTGCCGACGTTTTCTACGAGCAGTACTTC. It translates to CASSADVFYEQYF.

The CDR3 DNA sequence: TGTGCCAGCAGCTTAAGGGCCGGGACAGGGATCCAGCCCCAGCATTTT. Its translation is CASSLRAGTGIQPQHF. The V and J genes are TRBV11-2 and TRBJ1-5, with 9 bases identical to TRBD1. The CDR3 is 16 residues long. Germline V gene data show CDR1 as SGHAT and CDR2 as FQNNGV. V lost 2 bases, J lost 7 bases, and 9 bases stayed unmatched.

CDR3 residues: CASSPGHTYEQYF. In nucleotides, the CDR3 is TGTGCCAGCAGCCCGGGACATACGTACGAGCAGTACTTC. The rearrangement links TRBV28 to TRBJ2-7, with D perhaps TRBD1 (6 bases). The CDR3 is 13 amino acids. Trimming took off 6 bases at V and 4 bases at J, with 13 bases between the two ends. Germline lookup yields CDR1 MDHEN and CDR2 SYDVKM. The complete variable domain, with remaining parts taken from reference TRBV28 and TRBJ2-7, reads DVKVTQSSRYLVKRTGEKVFLECVQDMDHENMFWYRQDPGLGLRLIYFSYDVKMKEKGDIPEGYSVSREKKERFSLILESASTNQTSMYLCASSPGHTYEQYFGPGTRLTVT.

This chain links TRBV10-2 with TRBJ1-1; D unresolved. The ends were cut back, 10 bases at V and 2 bases at J, with 14 bases in the middle. Germline V gene lookup returns CDR1 WSHSY and CDR2 SAAADI. This CDR3 has 13 amino acids. This CDR3 is CATNRRTNTEAFF. The DNA for the CDR3 is TGCGCCACGAATCGACGGACCAACACTGAAGCTTTCTTT.

V gene TRBV7-9 combines with J gene TRBJ1-2, with a possible D match to TRBD1 (5 bases). This CDR3 region has 11 residues. The germline gives CDR1 SEHNR, CDR2 FQNEAQ (reference sequence). V was trimmed by 3 bases and J by 7 bases, leaving 6 bases between them. The CDR3 loop reads CASSFGGGYTF. CDR3 nucleotides: TGTGCCAGCAGCTTTGGGGGTGGCTACACCTTC.

The rearrangement links TRBV6-5 to TRBJ2-5, with D perhaps given as TRBD1 or TRBD2 (5 bases each). This CDR3 comprises 13 residues. V was pared by 0 bases and J by 5 bases, with 7 bases between. Per the germline V gene, CDR1 is MNHEY and CDR2 is SVGAGI. The CDR3 here is CASSYSGAETQYF. In DNA, the CDR3 is TGTGCCAGCAGTTACTCCGGGGCGGAGACCCAGTACTTC.

V gene TRBV7-3 combines with J gene TRBJ1-1; TRBD1 matches 7 bases. Unmatched junction bases numbered 6, after V lost 4 bases and J lost 10 bases. This CDR3 has 12 residues. Germline CDR1 and CDR2: SGHTA and FQGTGA. For the CDR3, the DNA is TGTGCCAGCAGCTCGCCGGGACAGAGAGCTTTCTTT. It translates to CASSSPGQRAFF.

The chain recombines TRBV4-1 with TRBJ2-3, with D possibly called TRBD1 or TRBD2 (5 bases each). CDR1 is MGHRA and CDR2 is YSYEKL in the germline V gene. Trimming pared 4 bases from V and 2 bases from J, leaving 19 bases between. The CDR3 totals 17 residues. The CDR3 DNA reads TGCGCCAGCAGCCTCCAAACGTCGGGACCGCACACAGATACGCAGTATTTT. Translated: CASSLQTSGPHTDTQYF.

The chain combines TRBV27 with TRBJ1-4; D unresolved. Trimming took 5 bases from V and 2 from J, leaving 18 bases between them. There are 17 residues in the CDR3. CDR1 is MNHEY, CDR2 SMNVEV, per germline (reference sequence). The CDR3 spells CASSPRRRPLTNEKLFF. For the CDR3, the DNA is TGTGCCAGCAGTCCCCGACGAAGACCCCTTACTAATGAAAAACTGTTTTTT.

The chain combines TRBV27 with TRBJ2-3, with TRBD2 matching 8 bases. The germline CDR1 and CDR2 sequences are MNHEY and SMNVEV (reference sequence). The length of the CDR3 is 14 residues. Unmatched junction bases numbered 7, after V lost 7 bases and J lost 4 bases. The CDR3 is CASTTGGRADTQYF. For the CDR3, the DNA is TGTGCCAGCACCACGGGAGGGCGGGCAGATACGCAGTATTTT.

This rearrangement joins TRBV30 to TRBJ2-7; 9 bases fit TRBD2. With 2 bases clipped from V and 4 bases from J, the junction kept 9 bases outside the gene matches. This CDR3 region has 15 residues. The germline CDR1 and CDR2 sequences are GTSNPN and SVGIG (reference sequence). The chain's CDR3 is CAWSLAGEPRYEQYF. As DNA, the CDR3 is TGTGCCTGGAGTTTAGCGGGGGAGCCGCGGTACGAGCAGTACTTC.

In its sample, this clone was seen once. The chain joins TRBV9 to TRBJ2-5, with 8 bases lining up with TRBD1. Germline V gene data show CDR1 as SGDLS and CDR2 as YYNGEE. The CDR3 runs to 16 residues. Losses at the gene ends were 1 base for V and 7 bases for J; bases not matched to a gene: 12. CDR3 sequence (DNA): TGTGCCAGCAGCGTATCGGGACAGGCACTAAAGGCGACCCAGTACTTC. Its protein product is CASSVSGQALKATQYF.

This rearrangement joins TRBV4-1 to TRBJ2-2; 10 bases fit TRBD2. Germline CDR1 and CDR2: MGHRA and YSYEKL. The V segment lost 2 bases and the J segment 5 bases; nucleotides outside the gene matches: 8. This CDR3 contains 17 residues. The CDR3 coding sequence is TGCGCCAGCAGCCAACTCCGGACTAGCGGCAAAACCGGGGAGCTGTTTTTT. This gives the protein CASSQLRTSGKTGELFF.

The chain links TRBV27 to TRBJ1-2; D remains ambiguous. CDR3 length: 14 residues. The germline V and J ends were trimmed by 4 bases and 0 bases, with 9 bases remaining between them. Germline loops: CDR1 MNHEY, CDR2 SMNVEV (reference sequence). CDR3 protein: CASSYGSANYGYTF. The CDR3 DNA is TGTGCCAGCAGTTATGGCTCCGCTAACTATGGCTACACCTTC.

For the CDR3, the DNA is TGTGCCAGCAGTCTCGACAGGGGGCTTGGTTACGAGCAGTACTTC. As protein: CASSLDRGLGYEQYF. The chain recombines TRBV28 with TRBJ2-7, with 10 bases fitting TRBD1. In germline, CDR1 is MDHEN, CDR2 SYDVKM. The CDR3 is 15 amino acids. The junction had 8 bases not matched to a gene; V was cut back by 5 bases and J by 4 bases.

V and J are TRBV7-3 and TRBJ2-5; possibly TRBD1 for D (6 bases). Germline values: CDR1 SGHTA, CDR2 FQGTGA. Deletions cut 6 bases from V and 0 bases from J, with 14 bases between. The CDR3 has 15 residues. The CDR3 nucleotides read TGTGCCAGCAGGTCCCGGGACACGAACCAAGAGACCCAGTACTTC. Protein product: CASRSRDTNQETQYF.

V gene TRBV10-2 combines with J gene TRBJ2-1; D is uncertain. In germline, CDR1 is WSHSY, CDR2 SAAADI. Trimming cost V 2 bases and J 4 bases, with 6 bases left between them. CDR3 size: 13 residues. The CDR3 DNA follows: TGCGCCAGCAGTGAGGGATCTTACAATGAGCAGTTCTTC. It translates to CASSEGSYNEQFF.